The TCR beta chain described here comes from a study of T cells in Graves' hyperthyroidism and ophthalmopathy. Whole-study results and caveats: The model identified upcoming ophthalmopathy a median roughly 6 months ahead of onset. Most thyroid clonotypes expanded above 0.001 were also detected in blood.

Worth noting for this clonotype: Its specificity is not known.

There were TCR beta CDR3 regions amplified from RNA transcripts. Carried out on the TCR CDR3, a first-round RT-PCR used the HTBI primer set. MiXCR, applied by TCRdb to the multiplex PCR reads, yields one record per CDR3 protein. Among approximately 710,000 distinct CDR3 sequences, 15% to 20% were seen once, and the ten largest hold around a sixth. Source material: blood. This receptor was obtained from a man aged 50 or older with Graves' hyperthyroidism.

CDR3 sequence (DNA): TGTGCCAGCAGTTACCCGGGACTAGCTCAAGATACGCAGTATTTT. Translating it yields CASSYPGLAQDTQYF. V gene TRBV6-5 combines with J gene TRBJ2-3; the match to TRBD2 covers 9 bases. J was trimmed by 5 bases and V by 2 bases; bases with no gene match: 5. In germline, CDR1 is MNHEY, CDR2 SVGAGI. The CDR3 is 15 residues long.